This T cell receptor (beta chain) was found in a study of T cell repertoires in cytomegalovirus infection. There are a few counts of this clonotype. What it binds is unknown. TCRdb processed the reads anew with MiXCR; each CDR3 protein has one entry. The sample gives about 920,000 distinct CDR3 sequences, roughly 30% of which show up once; about an eighth is in the top ten. V dropped 3 bases and J dropped 8; count of bases not matched to a gene: 13. The V gene's germline CDR1 is SGDLS and CDR2 YYNGEE. This CDR3 comprises 17 residues. V gene TRBV9 combines with J gene TRBJ2-1, with TRBD1 matching over 11 bases. The sequences come from cultured CD8+ T cells from PBMCs, collected from culture after CMV antigen stimulation. The receptor was isolated from a human donor in good health (CMV status not recorded). Some clones in this sample may be carry-over from other donors' samples. CDR3 region: CASSDRDFGQGAHEQFF. CDR3 nucleotide sequence: TGTGCCAGCAGCGACCGCGATTTTGGACAGGGGGCTCATGAGCAGTTCTTC.